A selection of T cell receptor beta chains follows, all from one sample in a study of technical replicates of blood from several donors. Data came from immunoSEQ multiplex PCR; TCRdb stores just in-frame clones and leaves some out. The data hold about 75,000 clones, with approximately 93% observed a single time. Sample: PBMCs. The receptors were gathered from a human donor in good health. Some clones in this sample may be carry-over from other donors' samples. Both conserved end residues are part of each CDR3. D genes are given only for firm matches. Some rows mark clone size as missing; the rest say once, few, many or name a class of expanded clone.

d_call: TRBD1; j_call: TRBJ1-1; clone_size: -; v_call: TRBV5-1; cdr3_aa: CASSYRGGTEAFF; cdr3_nt: TGCGCCAGCAGTTACAGGGGGGGCACTGAAGCTTTCTTT
d_call: TRBD1; j_call: TRBJ1-2; clone_size: few; v_call: TRBV11-2; cdr3_aa: CASSLGRQGTNYGYTF; cdr3_nt: TGTGCCAGCAGCTTAGGACGACAGGGGACTAACTATGGCTACACCTTC
d_call: TRBD1; j_call: TRBJ1-2; clone_size: -; v_call: TRBV6-1; cdr3_aa: CASSESQTGNGYTF; cdr3_nt: TGTGCCAGCAGTGAATCCCAGACAGGGAATGGCTACACCTTC
d_call: -; j_call: TRBJ2-2; clone_size: -; v_call: TRBV7-2; cdr3_aa: CASSKRSVAELTNTGELFF; cdr3_nt: TGTGCCAGCAGCAAAAGATCAGTAGCGGAACTCACGAACACCGGGGAGCTGTTTTTT
d_call: -; j_call: TRBJ2-1; clone_size: once; v_call: TRBV7-3; cdr3_aa: CASSVNRESYNEQFF; cdr3_nt: TGTGCCAGCAGCGTAAACCGGGAGTCCTACAATGAGCAGTTCTTC
d_call: TRBD1; j_call: TRBJ2-7; clone_size: few; v_call: TRBV10-3; cdr3_aa: CAISAGQGADHEQYF; cdr3_nt: TGTGCCATCAGTGCTGGACAGGGGGCGGATCACGAGCAGTACTTC
d_call: TRBD2; j_call: TRBJ2-1; clone_size: -; v_call: TRBV7-2; cdr3_aa: CASSPGLAGGPGNEQFF; cdr3_nt: TGTGCCAGCAGCCCGGGACTAGCGGGGGGCCCGGGGAATGAGCAGTTCTTC
d_call: -; j_call: TRBJ1-1; clone_size: once; v_call: TRBV4-1; cdr3_aa: CASSQEVSGGTEAFF; cdr3_nt: TGCGCCAGCAGCCAAGAGGTCAGCGGGGGGACTGAAGCTTTCTTT
d_call: TRBD2; j_call: TRBJ2-3; clone_size: -; v_call: TRBV4-2; cdr3_aa: CASSQELAGGDTQYF; cdr3_nt: TGTGCCAGCAGCCAAGAACTAGCGGGGGGAGATACGCAGTATTTT
d_call: -; j_call: TRBJ2-7; clone_size: -; v_call: TRBV2; cdr3_aa: CASTGRGSYEQYF; cdr3_nt: TGTGCCAGCACCGGCAGGGGCAGTTACGAGCAGTACTTC
d_call: TRBD1; j_call: TRBJ1-2; clone_size: -; v_call: TRBV5-4; cdr3_aa: CASSRNRGVNYGYTF; cdr3_nt: TGTGCCAGCAGCAGAAACAGGGGTGTTAACTATGGCTACACCTTC
d_call: -; j_call: TRBJ2-7; clone_size: -; v_call: TRBV4-2; cdr3_aa: CASSQVDYGEDSYEQYF; cdr3_nt: TGTGCCAGCAGCCAAGTCGACTACGGGGAGGACTCCTACGAGCAGTACTTC
d_call: -; j_call: TRBJ2-5; clone_size: -; v_call: TRBV11-3; cdr3_aa: CASSQSAGHETQYF; cdr3_nt: TGTGCCAGCAGCCAGTCCGCGGGGCACGAGACCCAGTACTTC
d_call: TRBD1; j_call: TRBJ2-2; clone_size: -; v_call: TRBV6-6; cdr3_aa: CASSSGQEEAGELFF; cdr3_nt: TGTGCCAGCAGTTCGGGACAGGAGGAAGCCGGGGAGCTGTTTTTT
d_call: -; j_call: TRBJ1-6; clone_size: -; v_call: TRBV7-2; cdr3_aa: CASSLGATGLGNSPLHF; cdr3_nt: TGTGCCAGCAGCTTAGGAGCCACAGGGCTAGGTAATTCACCCCTCCACTTT
d_call: TRBD2; j_call: TRBJ2-7; clone_size: -; v_call: TRBV12-5; cdr3_aa: CASGRQAGGFYEQYF; cdr3_nt: TGTGCTAGTGGGCGACAAGCGGGAGGGTTTTACGAGCAGTACTTC
d_call: -; j_call: TRBJ1-1; clone_size: -; v_call: TRBV6-5; cdr3_aa: CASSYVLSGEAFF; cdr3_nt: TGTGCCAGCAGTTACGTGTTGTCAGGTGAAGCTTTCTTT
d_call: -; j_call: TRBJ2-7; clone_size: -; v_call: TRBV9; cdr3_aa: CASSVAGGQAHGEQYF; cdr3_nt: TGTGCCAGCAGCGTAGCTGGGGGACAAGCCCACGGCGAGCAGTACTTC
d_call: -; j_call: TRBJ2-3; clone_size: once; v_call: TRBV19; cdr3_aa: CASTGLPLGDTQYF; cdr3_nt: TGTGCCAGTACCGGACTCCCCTTGGGTGATACGCAGTATTTT
d_call: TRBD2; j_call: TRBJ2-1; clone_size: -; v_call: TRBV27; cdr3_aa: CASSPIGGGTYNEQFF; cdr3_nt: TGTGCCAGCAGCCCCATCGGGGGAGGGACTTACAATGAGCAGTTCTTC
d_call: -; j_call: TRBJ1-2; clone_size: -; v_call: TRBV19; cdr3_aa: CASSIRAGPNYGYTF; cdr3_nt: TGTGCCAGTAGTATCAGGGCAGGACCTAACTATGGCTACACCTTC
d_call: TRBD1; j_call: TRBJ2-5; clone_size: -; v_call: TRBV29-1; cdr3_aa: CSVGGGMDRRSETQYF; cdr3_nt: TGCAGCGTTGGTGGGGGCATGGACAGGAGGTCGGAGACCCAGTACTTC
d_call: TRBD2; j_call: TRBJ2-5; clone_size: -; v_call: TRBV5-4; cdr3_aa: CASSLGTSGGGETQYF; cdr3_nt: TGTGCCAGCAGCTTGGGGACTAGCGGGGGCGGTGAGACCCAGTACTTC
d_call: -; j_call: TRBJ2-7; clone_size: -; v_call: TRBV4-3; cdr3_aa: CASSQQDRKGDEQYF; cdr3_nt: TGCGCCAGCAGCCAACAGGATCGCAAGGGAGACGAGCAGTACTTC
d_call: TRBD2; j_call: TRBJ2-1; clone_size: -; v_call: TRBV5-1; cdr3_aa: CASSSAGGYNEQFF; cdr3_nt: TGCGCCAGCAGTTCTGCGGGGGGTTACAATGAGCAGTTCTTC
d_call: TRBD2; j_call: TRBJ2-3; clone_size: -; v_call: TRBV5-6; cdr3_aa: CASSSRTSGVLDTQYF; cdr3_nt: TGTGCCAGCAGCTCCCGGACTAGCGGCGTTTTGGATACGCAGTATTTT
d_call: TRBD2; j_call: TRBJ2-1; clone_size: -; v_call: TRBV7-2; cdr3_aa: CASSLVRLAGVNEQFF; cdr3_nt: TGTGCCAGCAGCTTAGTTAGACTAGCGGGAGTCAATGAGCAGTTCTTC
d_call: -; j_call: TRBJ2-1; clone_size: -; v_call: TRBV25-1; cdr3_aa: CASSETGNEQFF; cdr3_nt: TGTGCCAGCAGTGAAACAGGCAATGAGCAGTTCTTC
d_call: TRBD1; j_call: TRBJ1-5; clone_size: -; v_call: TRBV19; cdr3_aa: CASRPQGAAQPQHF; cdr3_nt: TGTGCCAGTAGGCCTCAGGGGGCAGCTCAGCCCCAGCATTTT
d_call: -; j_call: TRBJ1-2; clone_size: -; v_call: TRBV2; cdr3_aa: CASSESGNYGYTF; cdr3_nt: TGTGCCAGCAGTGAATCAGGGAACTATGGCTACACCTTC
d_call: -; j_call: TRBJ2-1; clone_size: -; v_call: TRBV19; cdr3_aa: CASSHTSSPYNEQFF; cdr3_nt: TGTGCCAGTAGCCATACTAGCAGCCCCTACAATGAGCAGTTCTTC
d_call: -; j_call: TRBJ1-2; clone_size: -; v_call: TRBV2; cdr3_aa: CASSESNGGGYTF; cdr3_nt: TGTGCCAGCAGTGAAAGTAACGGGGGGGGCTACACCTTC
d_call: TRBD2; j_call: TRBJ2-7; clone_size: -; v_call: TRBV7-2; cdr3_aa: CASSYGLAGEQYF; cdr3_nt: TGTGCCAGCAGCTACGGACTAGCGGGCGAGCAGTACTTC
d_call: -; j_call: TRBJ2-5; clone_size: -; v_call: TRBV7-8; cdr3_aa: CASSDSGQGETQYF; cdr3_nt: TGTGCCAGCAGTGATTCGGGACAAGGGGAGACCCAGTACTTC
d_call: TRBD2; j_call: TRBJ2-7; clone_size: -; v_call: TRBV9; cdr3_aa: CASSPTWGGYEQYF; cdr3_nt: TGTGCCAGCAGCCCCACATGGGGAGGGTACGAGCAGTACTTC
d_call: -; j_call: TRBJ1-5; clone_size: -; v_call: TRBV5-6; cdr3_aa: CASSHRQLGFNQPQHF; cdr3_nt: TGTGCCAGCAGCCACAGACAGTTAGGGTTCAATCAGCCCCAGCATTTT
d_call: -; j_call: TRBJ1-2; clone_size: -; v_call: TRBV5-1; cdr3_aa: CASSLVAGLGYTF; cdr3_nt: TGCGCCAGCAGCTTGGTCGCAGGGTTGGGCTACACCTTC
d_call: TRBD1; j_call: TRBJ2-4; clone_size: -; v_call: TRBV7-4; cdr3_aa: CASSFGQGLAKNIQYF; cdr3_nt: TGTGCCAGCAGCTTTGGACAGGGCTTGGCCAAAAACATTCAGTACTTC
d_call: TRBD2; j_call: TRBJ2-5; clone_size: few; v_call: TRBV5-1; cdr3_aa: CASSKGTSGEETQYF; cdr3_nt: TGCGCCAGCAGCAAGGGGACTAGCGGGGAAGAGACCCAGTACTTC
d_call: TRBD2; j_call: TRBJ2-7; clone_size: -; v_call: TRBV30; cdr3_aa: CAWSVFGRTPYSYEQYF; cdr3_nt: TGTGCCTGGAGTGTATTCGGGAGGACACCTTACTCCTACGAGCAGTACTTC
d_call: -; j_call: TRBJ2-1; clone_size: -; v_call: TRBV25-1; cdr3_aa: CASSERVGGINEQFF; cdr3_nt: TGTGCCAGCAGTGAACGGGTCGGGGGAATCAATGAGCAGTTCTTC
d_call: -; j_call: TRBJ1-2; clone_size: -; v_call: TRBV6-1; cdr3_aa: CASSQTTNYGYTF; cdr3_nt: TGTGCCAGCAGCCAGACTACAAACTATGGCTACACCTTC